A selection of T cell receptor beta chains follows, all from one sample in a study of blood T cells in healthy people across ages. TCRdb re-derived calls from the 5' RACE reads in MiXCR, one entry per CDR3 protein. The data show some 1 million distinct CDR3 sequences, 35% to 50% seen once. Sequencing was carried out using blood. The receptors were sampled from a woman aged 55-75 years in good health. CDR3s include the opening cysteine and the closing phenylalanine or tryptophan. The D gene is left open where the match is weak. Clone size is stated in some rows and not others, as once, few, many or a class when expanded.

TRBV18	-	few	TRBJ2-3	TGTGCCAGCTCACCACTCCACAGGGCATCAGATACGCAGTATTTT	CASSPLHRASDTQYF
TRBV28	-	few	TRBJ2-3	TGTGCCAGCAGCGACCCGGGGGCTTCGAGAGATACGCAGTATTTT	CASSDPGASRDTQYF
TRBV7-2	TRBD1	-	TRBJ2-6	TGTGCCAGCACCGAACAGGGGACCGGGGCCAACGTCCTGACTTTC	CASTEQGTGANVLTF
TRBV10-1	-	-	TRBJ1-6	TGTGCCATCAGCGCACACGACTCCTATAATTCACCCCTCCACTTT	CAISAHDSYNSPLHF
TRBV5-1	-	many	TRBJ2-1	TGCGCCAGCAGCTTACCAGAAAGCTACAATGAGCAGTTCTTC	CASSLPESYNEQFF
TRBV13	TRBD2	-	TRBJ2-1	TGTGCCAGCAGCTTAACGACCAGCGGGAGCTTCGATGAGCAGTTCTTC	CASSLTTSGSFDEQFF
TRBV27	-	-	TRBJ2-7	TGTGCCAGCAGTTGGGGACGTTCCCTGTACTTC	CASSWGRSLYF
TRBV12-3/TRBV12-4	-	-	TRBJ2-1	TGTGCCAACAGTTTCGGGTGGCTTAATGAGCAGTTCTTC	CANSFGWLNEQFF
TRBV5-1	-	-	TRBJ2-1	TGCGCCAGCATGGGGGATGCCGTAAATAATGAGCAGTTCTTC	CASMGDAVNNEQFF
TRBV6-2/TRBV6-3	-	few	TRBJ2-3	TGTGCCAGCAGTCGCGGGACGCGCAGGGATACGCAGTATTTT	CASSRGTRRDTQYF
TRBV7-9	-	-	TRBJ2-4	TGTGCCAGCAGCCGGGGGTTGGACAGTGAAAACATTCAGTACTTC	CASSRGLDSENIQYF
TRBV12-3/TRBV12-4	TRBD1	few	TRBJ1-5	TGTGCCAGCAATGTCGACAGGGGAGATCAGCCCCAGCATTTT	CASNVDRGDQPQHF
TRBV4-1	-	few	TRBJ2-7	TGCGCCAGCAGCCAAGTTGAGCTAGACAATGAGCAGTACTTC	CASSQVELDNEQYF
TRBV6-6	-	-	TRBJ2-5	TGTGCCAGCAGTTACTCGAGCAGGGAAGAGACCCAGTACTTC	CASSYSSREETQYF
TRBV5-1	-	-	TRBJ2-1	TGCGCCAGCAGCTTCGGGGTTGGGGGGTCCCACAATGAGCGGTTCTTC	CASSFGVGGSHNERFF
TRBV27	TRBD1	-	TRBJ1-2	TGTGCCAGCAGTGCAGTCGGGACAGGGATTTATGGCTACACCTTC	CASSAVGTGIYGYTF
TRBV6-5	TRBD1	-	TRBJ1-2	TGTGCCAGCGGACAGGACTATGGCTACACCTTC	CASGQDYGYTF
TRBV10-1	TRBD2	few	TRBJ2-1	TGCGCCAGCAGTGCCTGGACTAGCGGGAAAGATGAGCAGTTCTTC	CASSAWTSGKDEQFF
TRBV28	TRBD1	-	TRBJ2-7	TGTGCCAGCGGGACAGCCCTCTACGAGCAGTACTTC	CASGTALYEQYF
TRBV15	TRBD2	-	TRBJ2-2	TGTGCCACCAGCAGAGTAGCGGGAGAAACCGGGGAGCTGTTTTTT	CATSRVAGETGELFF
TRBV20-1	TRBD1	-	TRBJ2-7	TGCAGTGCTATCGCCGGGACAGGGGGCTTCTACGAGCAGTACTTC	CSAIAGTGGFYEQYF
TRBV15	-	-	TRBJ1-4	TGTGCCACCGCCCAGGGAAACCTTAATGAAAAACTGTTTTTT	CATAQGNLNEKLFF
TRBV5-1	-	-	TRBJ2-6	TGCGCCAGCAGCTCTGGGAGGGCCAACGTCCTGACTTTC	CASSSGRANVLTF
TRBV24-1	-	-	TRBJ2-3	TGTGCCACTGCGGCCCCAGGGCAAGATACGCAGTATTTT	CATAAPGQDTQYF
TRBV25-1	TRBD2	-	TRBJ2-3	TGTGCCAGCAGTCCTCAGGAGCGGGAGGGCCTTCCTACTAGCACAGATACGCAGTATTTT	CASSPQEREGLPTSTDTQYF
TRBV3-1	-	-	TRBJ2-3	TGTGCCAGCAGCCCACCCTCATCAGATACGCAGTATTTT	CASSPPSSDTQYF
TRBV21-1	-	few	TRBJ2-4	TGTGCCAGCAGCAAAGTTAACTACGCCAAAAACATTCAGTACTTC	CASSKVNYAKNIQYF
TRBV5-6	-	few	TRBJ2-6	TGTGCCAGCAGCTGGGGACTGTTCTCTGGGGCCAACGTCCTGACTTTC	CASSWGLFSGANVLTF
TRBV27	TRBD1	many	TRBJ2-7	TGTGCCAGCAGTTCGCCGGGACAGGCCTACGAGCAGTACTTC	CASSSPGQAYEQYF
TRBV11-2	-	-	TRBJ2-3	TGTGCCAGCAACGTTCTAGTTAGGACAGCTAGCACAGATACGCAGTATTTT	CASNVLVRTASTDTQYF
TRBV15	TRBD2	-	TRBJ2-1	TGTGCCACCAGCAGAGAAAGGCGGGAGCTCGGCAGTGAGCAGTTCTTC	CATSRERRELGSEQFF
TRBV5-1	TRBD2	few	TRBJ2-3	TGCGCCAGCAGCCCCTTCGGTGCCGGGACTAGCGGGATGAACACAGATACGCAGTATTTT	CASSPFGAGTSGMNTDTQYF
TRBV30	-	-	TRBJ2-7	TGTGCCTGGGCCCCCCAGCCGGGGAATGAGCAGTACTTC	CAWAPQPGNEQYF
TRBV11-2	TRBD1	-	TRBJ2-7	TGTGCCAGCAGCCCAGGACAGGGGATCTACTACGAGCAGTACTTC	CASSPGQGIYYEQYF
TRBV10-3	-	-	TRBJ2-7	TGTGCCATCAGTGGGGTCGAGGCAACAAAGTACAATGAGCAGTACTTC	CAISGVEATKYNEQYF
TRBV27	TRBD2	once	TRBJ2-3	TGTGCCAGCACCCTAGCGGGAGGGGGGGCAGATGCGCAGTATTTT	CASTLAGGGADAQYF
TRBV6-2/TRBV6-3	TRBD2	-	TRBJ2-7	TGTGCCAGCACCCAGGCCGGGACTAGCGGGACCCACGAGCAGTACTTC	CASTQAGTSGTHEQYF
TRBV7-8	TRBD1	-	TRBJ2-5	TGTGCCAGCAGCTTAGTAGGGTACAGGGGGCGAGAGACCCAGTACTTC	CASSLVGYRGRETQYF
TRBV19	-	-	TRBJ1-1	TGTGCCAGTAGTATAGATGGGGCCCGGATCCCTGAAGCTTTCTTT	CASSIDGARIPEAFF
TRBV2	-	-	TRBJ1-4	TGTGCCAGCAGTGAAGGGGCCAGCAATGAAAAACTGTTTTTT	CASSEGASNEKLFF
TRBV29-1	-	-	TRBJ2-1	TGCAGCGTGGACCGCGAGAGCTCCTACAATGAGCAGTTCTTC	CSVDRESSYNEQFF
TRBV6-5	-	-	TRBJ1-2	TGTGCCAGCAGTTACTCAGGCTCAAATGGCTACACCTTC	CASSYSGSNGYTF
TRBV11-2	-	-	TRBJ2-1	TGTGCCAGCGGCCTCGGGACACAAAACTACAATGAGCAGTTCTTC	CASGLGTQNYNEQFF
TRBV6-1	-	-	TRBJ2-1	TGTGCCACCCGGCCCGACACCAATGAGCAGTTCTTC	CATRPDTNEQFF
TRBV9	-	-	TRBJ1-1	TGTGCCAGCAGCGCCCCCAACACTGAAGCTTTCTTT	CASSAPNTEAFF
TRBV13	-	-	TRBJ1-1	TGTGCCAGCAGCCAGAGGACAGTCCATATGAACACTGAAGCTTTCTTT	CASSQRTVHMNTEAFF
TRBV3-1	TRBD1	few	TRBJ2-7	TGTGCCAGCAGCCAATTTCCGCCGGGACAGGGAACCTACGAGCAGTACTTC	CASSQFPPGQGTYEQYF
TRBV15	-	few	TRBJ2-2	TGTGCCACCAGCAGAATAGGGGGAATTCGCACCGGGGAGCTGTTTTTT	CATSRIGGIRTGELFF
TRBV7-9	-	once	TRBJ1-2	TGTGCCAGCAGCCCAGCGGGTACATTCGGGAATCTCTATGGCTACACCTTC	CASSPAGTFGNLYGYTF
TRBV5-6	TRBD1	few	TRBJ2-7	TGTGCCAGCCTGGGACAGGGGGCCTACGAGCAGTACTTC	CASLGQGAYEQYF